In its sample, the clone carrying this TCR beta chain ranks as medium-sized. Its matching antigen is unknown. The data were obtained in a study of OX40 agonist ivuxolimab in advanced cancers. Study outcomes and limitations: Some nonresponders additionally presented with little normalized T-cell clonal expansion. Dose levels from 0.1 to 3.0 mg/kg saw CD4+ and CD8+ blood T cells expand clonally by week 6. In the expanded peripheral T cells, antigen specificity was never determined.

Sampled blood was obtained at baseline, cycle 4 day 1, and cycle 7 day 1. This table comes from immunoSEQ multiplex PCR, and its TCRdb copy is limited to in-frame clones, with some not included. This table has 20,000 or so clones, 78% appearing once. This CDR3 has 15 residues. Per germline, CDR1 MNHNS and CDR2 SASEGT. V lost 1 base and J lost 0, with 7 bases in between. This TCR was recovered from an adult with an advanced solid tumor such as melanoma, head and neck, liver or kidney cancer. This specimen was CD4+ or CD8+ T cells sorted from blood, taken in a trial of the OX40 agonist ivuxolimab. The J gene is TRBJ1-3, the V gene TRBV6-1; no definite D call. The CDR3 coding sequence is TGTGCCAGCAGTGAAGGACCCAGCTCTGGAAACACCATATATTTT. This encodes CASSEGPSSGNTIYF.